This T cell receptor (beta chain) appears in the sequencing data of a study of blood T cell repertoires in COVID-19 (dated by TCRdb to the early 2020s). Turning to the overall study: Collaborator samples came from the United States, Italy and Spain and covered acute and convalescent phases of COVID-19. The repertoires were released in a freely available public database meant as a resource for research on the immune response to SARS-CoV-2. Where available, HLA class I and class II types were obtained from metadata supplied by the sample provider rather than from assay-based typing. The dataset comprised deeply sampled blood TCRbeta repertoires from subjects exposed to, actively infected with, or recovered from COVID-19. The sample metadata nearly always contained a de-identified subject ID, COVID-19 status, age in years and sex. The material from the prospective study consisted of cDNA or gDNA derived from T cells, B-cell-depleted T cells, or PBMCs. The samples were drawn from two sources: the first 160 participants of the ongoing ImmuneRACE study, and 1,000 to 1,500 subjects contributed by 6 global collaborators. The full study reports these points: The amount of clinical and demographic metadata varied by source and participant and was provided uncurated.

The collaborating institutions used their own protocols to collect whole blood in K2EDTA tubes. For TCRbeta analysis, collaborators shipped samples as frozen whole blood, isolated PBMCs, or DNA extracted from either of those sample types. TCRbeta CDR3 regions were amplified from genomic DNA using the immunoSEQ Assay, a bias-controlled multiplex PCR. Turning to the authors' computational methods: Nucleated cell counts per sample were estimated from amplification of reference gene primers within the assay. To quantify the absolute abundance of each unique TCRbeta CDR3 rearrangement, sequence reads were collapsed and filtered. Productive Simpson clonality was computed per sample as the square root of Simpson's diversity index over productive rearrangements. What TCRdb holds here is the immuneACCESS table cut down to in-frame rearrangements. Part of the clones is not present; checked against another copy, under half of the missing clones reflect an unresolved V gene, and the others are unexplained. V, J and clone size reflect that table, while D and trimming were determined from the DNA. Here the sample has 50,000 or so clones; 90% to 95% occur a single time. Together, the top ten hold roughly 10% of the sample.

Turning to this clone: Its cognate antigen has yet to be identified. Base quality data are lacking; no much larger clone is found one base away.

There are 12 amino acids in the CDR3, from cysteine to phenylalanine inclusive. Of all the DNA, just the CDR3 is kept, 36 bases in frame from base 1. V trim: 4 bases; J trim: 10 bases; unmatched bases: 6. The chain is made from TRBV12-3 or TRBV12-4 and TRBJ1-2; the central 7 bases match TRBD1. The sequence came from a woman of 80 years or more with acute or convalescent COVID-19. Sequencing used peripheral blood. The nucleotides read TGTGCCAGCAGTTCGGACAGGCGGCTCTACACCTTC. This encodes CASSSDRRLYTF.